This T cell receptor beta chain was sequenced in a study of vaccination effects on CD4 cells after COVID-19. General study results and limits: Relatively few convalescent patients took part in the study, which had no early post-infection timepoints.

Within the ViraFEST assay, antigen-specific CD4+ T cells underwent expansion with viral peptide pools prior to sequencing. Once cultured for 10 days, the cells underwent separation to obtain CD4+ T cells. All study participants received two doses of BNT162b2 or mRNA-1273 vaccine. The study found no prior SARS-CoV-2 infection in the vaccine recipients, who tested negative for nucleocapsid antibodies. IL-2 medium supplanted half the medium on days 3 and 7. Clones were read by immunoSEQ multiplex PCR, and TCRdb kept only the in-frame ones, dropping some. The sample includes around 30,000 clones, approximately 76% of them seen just once. In the case of this clone: Its antigen is still unknown.

The CDR3 is 20 residues long. The V gene end was trimmed by 5 bases and the J gene end by 4 bases; junction bases not matched to a gene: 15. J is TRBJ2-3 and V is TRBV23-1; 16 bases fit TRBD2. TRBV23-1 is given ORF status, its function remaining uncertain. The input for sequencing was CD4+ T cells from PBMCs cultured with HCoV-229E spike peptides, taken after COVID-19 vaccination. This TCR came from a human donor who received a COVID-19 vaccine. The CDR3 DNA reads TGCGCCAGCAGTTATGCGACCGGGACTAGCGGGAGGGCGAGAGCAGATACGCAGTATTTT. Its translation is CASSYATGTSGRARADTQYF.